A selection of T cell receptor beta chains follows, all from one sample in a study of vaccination and CD4 T cells after COVID-19. Their target antigens are unknown. TCRdb processed the PCR reads anew with MiXCR; each CDR3 protein has one entry. The sample consists of some 14,000 distinct CDR3 sequences, approximately 50% of them appearing once. Material: CD4+ T cells from blood, cultured in vitro. The receptors derive from a human donor who had recovered from COVID-19. Both conserved end residues are part of each CDR3. The D gene is left open where the match is weak. A row's size may be missing; if present it is once, few, many or a size class.

D gene,V gene,J gene,clone size,CDR3 protein,CDR3 DNA
NA,TRBV6-4,TRBJ2-1,NA,CASSVTGLYSYNEQFF,TGTGCCAGCAGTGTCACGGGACTGTACTCCTACAATGAGCAGTTCTTC
TRBD1,TRBV12-3/TRBV12-4,TRBJ2-7,NA,CASSLQGDEQYF,TGTGCCAGCAGCCTACAGGGGGACGAGCAGTACTTC
NA,TRBV6-1,TRBJ2-5,NA,CASSLQRWGRETQYF,TGTGCCAGCAGCTTACAACGATGGGGACGAGAGACCCAGTACTTC
TRBD1,TRBV7-3,TRBJ1-6,few,CASSDGTGNSPLHF,TGTGCCAGCAGCGACGGGACAGGCAATTCACCCCTCCACTTT
NA,TRBV20-1,TRBJ2-2,few,CSARGGSNTGELFF,TGCAGTGCTAGGGGCGGGTCGAACACCGGGGAGCTGTTTTTT
NA,TRBV27,TRBJ2-1,NA,CASSRTGQGLASLNEQFF,TGTGCCAGCAGCCGAACAGGACAGGGACTAGCTTCCCTCAATGAGCAGTTCTTC
NA,TRBV2,TRBJ2-1,few,CASSGHNEQFF,TGTGCCAGCAGTGGACATAATGAGCAGTTCTTC
NA,TRBV12-3/TRBV12-4,TRBJ2-5,NA,CASSPSGQETQYF,TGTGCCAGCAGTCCCTCGGGTCAAGAGACCCAGTACTTC
TRBD1,TRBV20-1,TRBJ1-1,NA,CSATRPLIWTGQTLNTEAFF,TGCAGTGCTACCAGACCCCTAATCTGGACAGGGCAAACACTGAACACTGAAGCTTTCTTT
TRBD1,TRBV7-2,TRBJ1-2,NA,CASSWDRNYGYTF,TGTGCCAGCAGCTGGGACAGAAACTATGGCTACACCTTC
NA,TRBV2,TRBJ1-2,NA,CASTWGGLGSGYTF,TGTGCCAGCACCTGGGGAGGGCTTGGGTCCGGCTACACCTTC
NA,TRBV12-3/TRBV12-4,TRBJ1-4,NA,CASSPTSLRQAGQGLFF,TGTGCCAGCAGCCCCACTTCCCTGAGACAGGCGGGACAAGGACTGTTTTTT
TRBD1,TRBV6-1,TRBJ1-1,few,CASSGGQGSAAFF,TGTGCCAGCAGTGGGGGACAGGGGAGTGCGGCTTTCTTT
NA,TRBV19,TRBJ2-2,few,CASSIGGGTGELFF,TGTGCCAGTAGTATCGGAGGGGGTACCGGGGAGCTGTTTTTT
NA,TRBV20-1,TRBJ2-5,NA,CSVTGHQETQYF,TGCAGTGTAACCGGCCATCAAGAGACCCAGTACTTC
TRBD1,TRBV20-1,TRBJ1-3,NA,CSARTGVSGAAGNTIYF,TGCAGTGCTAGGACAGGGGTCAGTGGGGCTGCTGGAAACACCATATATTTT
NA,TRBV7-2,TRBJ2-7,NA,CASSGLGPYEQYF,TGTGCCAGCAGCGGTCTAGGGCCCTACGAGCAGTACTTC
NA,TRBV27,TRBJ1-6,few,CASSLSLLSSYNSPLHF,TGTGCCAGCAGTTTATCGTTGCTAAGCTCCTATAATTCACCCCTCCACTTT
NA,TRBV12-3/TRBV12-4,TRBJ1-5,few,CASSLARTVSNQPQHF,TGTGCCAGCAGTTTAGCCCGGACAGTTAGCAATCAGCCCCAGCATTTT
NA,TRBV1,TRBJ1-6,few,CTSSQDLGAQNNSPLHF,TGCACCAGCAGCCAAGATTTGGGGGCTCAGAATAATTCACCCCTCCACTTT
TRBD2,TRBV7-8,TRBJ2-1,few,CASSLTSGYNEQFF,TGTGCCAGCAGCTTAACTAGCGGGTACAATGAGCAGTTCTTC
NA,TRBV4-1,TRBJ2-1,NA,CASSQEAGRRGSYNEQFF,TGCGCCAGCAGCCAAGAAGCCGGGAGAAGGGGCTCCTACAATGAGCAGTTCTTC
TRBD2,TRBV18,TRBJ2-7,NA,CASSPPGLAGEQYF,TGTGCCAGCTCACCCCCGGGACTAGCGGGCGAGCAGTACTTC
NA,TRBV5-8,TRBJ1-6,NA,CASSLDRSSNSPLHF,TGTGCCAGCAGCTTGGATCGGAGTTCGAATTCACCCCTCCACTTT
NA,TRBV28,TRBJ1-5,NA,CASRESSNQPQHF,TGTGCCAGCCGGGAGTCTAGCAATCAGCCCCAGCATTTT
NA,TRBV24-1,TRBJ1-2,NA,CATSDSRSNYGYTF,TGTGCCACCAGTGACAGTCGGTCCAACTATGGCTACACCTTC
NA,TRBV20-1,TRBJ1-1,few,CSAGRQRNTEAFF,TGCAGTGCTGGACGGCAGCGGAACACTGAAGCTTTCTTT
NA,TRBV11-2,TRBJ2-5,few,CASSSGGAEETQYF,TGTGCCAGCAGCTCAGGGGGGGCCGAGGAGACCCAGTACTTC
NA,TRBV24-1,TRBJ2-7,NA,CATSDLPGTVGPDYEQYF,TGTGCCACCAGTGATTTGCCCGGGACGGTCGGGCCAGACTACGAGCAGTACTTC
NA,TRBV12-3/TRBV12-4,TRBJ2-7,once,CASSRTTYEQYF,TGTGCCAGCAGCAGAACCACGTACGAGCAGTACTTC
NA,TRBV20-1,TRBJ2-6,NA,CSARRLSGANVLTF,TGCAGTGCTAGGAGGTTATCTGGGGCCAACGTCCTGACTTTC
NA,TRBV20-1,TRBJ1-5,NA,CSASKQGSGDQPQHF,TGCAGTGCCAGTAAACAGGGTAGTGGGGATCAGCCCCAGCATTTT
NA,TRBV30,TRBJ1-5,few,CAWTMSLNQPQHF,TGTGCCTGGACAATGTCTCTCAATCAGCCCCAGCATTTT
TRBD1,TRBV18,TRBJ1-3,NA,CASSLDRGGGGNTIYF,TGTGCCAGCTCACTGGACAGGGGAGGAGGAGGAAACACCATATATTTT
TRBD1,TRBV20-1,TRBJ2-7,NA,CSASQGARGYEQYF,TGCAGTGCTAGTCAGGGGGCGCGGGGCTACGAGCAGTACTTC
NA,TRBV10-3,TRBJ2-2,NA,CAISEGGGTNTGELFF,TGTGCCATCTCTGAGGGGGGCGGGACGAACACCGGGGAGCTGTTTTTT
NA,TRBV12-3/TRBV12-4,TRBJ1-2,NA,CASSQGQAYGYTF,TGTGCCAGCAGCCAGGGCCAGGCCTATGGCTACACCTTC
NA,TRBV27,TRBJ2-3,once,CASSFGQSTDTQYF,TGTGCCAGCAGTTTTGGACAGAGCACAGATACGCAGTATTTT
TRBD2,TRBV30,TRBJ2-1,NA,CAWSVHRTSGNLRFF,TGTGCCTGGAGTGTACACAGGACTAGCGGAAACTTAAGGTTCTTC
TRBD2,TRBV4-1,TRBJ2-7,NA,CASSQDGSSGYEQYF,TGCGCCAGCAGCCAAGATGGTTCTAGCGGCTACGAGCAGTACTTC
TRBD2,TRBV2,TRBJ2-3,few,CASIPAGVPDTQYF,TGTGCCAGCATTCCAGCGGGAGTACCAGATACGCAGTATTTT
NA,TRBV28,TRBJ1-2,few,CASRMDSVFGYTF,TGTGCCAGCAGGATGGACAGTGTCTTTGGCTACACCTTC
TRBD1,TRBV30,TRBJ1-5,once,CAWNQGDWQPQHF,TGTGCCTGGAATCAGGGGGATTGGCAGCCCCAGCATTTT
NA,TRBV30,TRBJ1-5,NA,CAWSGPFNQPQHF,TGTGCCTGGAGCGGTCCGTTCAATCAGCCCCAGCATTTT
NA,TRBV5-4,TRBJ2-7,NA,CASRRATTYEQYF,TGTGCCAGCAGGCGTGCAACCACCTACGAGCAGTACTTC
NA,TRBV11-3,TRBJ2-1,NA,CASSSPREREQFF,TGTGCCAGCAGCTCCCCGCGAGAACGTGAGCAGTTCTTC
NA,TRBV24-1,TRBJ1-1,NA,CATSDWDGTEAFF,TGTGCCACCAGTGACTGGGACGGCACTGAAGCTTTCTTT
NA,TRBV6-2/TRBV6-3,TRBJ1-4,NA,CASSDGTSTNEKLFF,TGTGCCAGCAGTGATGGGACCTCAACTAATGAAAAACTGTTTTTT
NA,TRBV7-6,TRBJ2-1,once,CASSFGAYNEQFF,TGTGCCAGCAGCTTTGGAGCTTACAATGAGCAGTTCTTC
NA,TRBV7-8,TRBJ1-2,NA,CASSGSLGYGMGGYTF,TGTGCCAGCAGCGGCTCCCTGGGATACGGGATGGGCGGCTACACCTTC
NA,TRBV18,TRBJ2-4,NA,CASSPNQGKNIQYF,TGTGCCAGCTCACCCAATCAGGGGAAAAACATTCAGTACTTC
TRBD1,TRBV6-1,TRBJ2-7,NA,CASRGQVVGGYEQYF,TGTGCCAGCAGGGGACAGGTAGTCGGAGGTTACGAGCAGTACTTC
NA,TRBV10-3,TRBJ1-1,once,CAIKAAMDTEAFF,TGTGCCATCAAGGCAGCTATGGACACTGAAGCTTTCTTT
TRBD2,TRBV20-1,TRBJ2-1,NA,CSATSPGLALNEQFF,TGCAGTGCTACCTCCCCCGGACTAGCCCTCAATGAGCAGTTCTTC
TRBD1,TRBV24-1,TRBJ1-5,few,CATSDAGQGGQPQHF,TGTGCCACCAGTGATGCCGGACAGGGGGGACAGCCCCAGCATTTT